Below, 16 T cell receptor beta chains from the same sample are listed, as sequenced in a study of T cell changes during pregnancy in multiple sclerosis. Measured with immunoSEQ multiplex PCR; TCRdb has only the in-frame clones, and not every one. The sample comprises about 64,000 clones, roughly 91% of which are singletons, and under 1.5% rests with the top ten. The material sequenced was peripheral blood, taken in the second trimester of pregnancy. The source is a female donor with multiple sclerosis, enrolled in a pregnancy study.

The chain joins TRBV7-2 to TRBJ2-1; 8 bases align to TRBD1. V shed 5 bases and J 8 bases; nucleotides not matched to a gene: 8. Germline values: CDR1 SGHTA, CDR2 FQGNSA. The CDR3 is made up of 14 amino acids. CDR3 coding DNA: TGTGCCAGCAGCACCCGGACAGGGAACGATGAGCAGTTCTTC. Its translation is CASSTRTGNDEQFF.

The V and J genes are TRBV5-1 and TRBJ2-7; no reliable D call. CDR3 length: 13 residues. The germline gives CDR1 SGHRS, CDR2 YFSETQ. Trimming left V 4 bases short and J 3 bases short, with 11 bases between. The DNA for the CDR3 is TGCGCCAGCAGCCTACTCCAGGACTACGAGCAGTACTTC. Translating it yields CASSLLQDYEQYF.

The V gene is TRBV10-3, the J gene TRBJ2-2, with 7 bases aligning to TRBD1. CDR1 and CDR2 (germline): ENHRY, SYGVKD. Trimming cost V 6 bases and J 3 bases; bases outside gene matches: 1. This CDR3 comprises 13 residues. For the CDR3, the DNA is TGTGCCATCAGGGGGACAGACACCGGGGAGCTGTTTTTT. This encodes CAIRGTDTGELFF.

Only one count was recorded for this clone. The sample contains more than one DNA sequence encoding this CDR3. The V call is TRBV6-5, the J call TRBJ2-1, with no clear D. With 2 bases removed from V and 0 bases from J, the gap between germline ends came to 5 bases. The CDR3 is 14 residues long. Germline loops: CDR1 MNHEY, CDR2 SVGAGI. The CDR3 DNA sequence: TGTGCCAGCAGTTACGGAGCCTCCTACAATGAGCAGTTCTTC. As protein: CASSYGASYNEQFF.

CDR3 coding DNA: TGTGCCAGCAGCGTGGACAGGGCTAACACTGAAGCTTTCTTT. Encoded protein: CASSVDRANTEAFF. The V and J genes are TRBV9 and TRBJ1-1; TRBD1 matches at 8 bases. Per germline, CDR1 SGDLS and CDR2 YYNGEE. The CDR3 sequence is 14 residues long. The J segment lost 2 bases and the V segment lost 2 bases, leaving 2 bases of the junction unmatched.

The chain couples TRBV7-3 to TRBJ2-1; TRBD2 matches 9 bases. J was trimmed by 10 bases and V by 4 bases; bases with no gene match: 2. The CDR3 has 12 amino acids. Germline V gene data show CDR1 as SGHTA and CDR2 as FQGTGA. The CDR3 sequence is CASSSAGGEQFF. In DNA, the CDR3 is TGTGCCAGCAGCTCAGCGGGGGGCGAGCAGTTCTTC. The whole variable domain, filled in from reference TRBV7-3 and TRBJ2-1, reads GAGVSQTPSNKVTEKGKYVELRCDPISGHTALYWYRQSLGQGPEFLIYFQGTGAADDSGLPNDRFFAVRPEGSVSTLKIQRTERGDSAVYLCASSSAGGEQFFGPGTRLTVL.

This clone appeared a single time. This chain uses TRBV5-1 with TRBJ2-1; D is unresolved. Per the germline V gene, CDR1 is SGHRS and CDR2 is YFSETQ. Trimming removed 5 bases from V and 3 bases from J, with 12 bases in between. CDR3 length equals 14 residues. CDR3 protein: CASSTEKIYNEQFF. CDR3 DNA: TGCGCCAGCAGTACAGAGAAGATCTACAATGAGCAGTTCTTC.

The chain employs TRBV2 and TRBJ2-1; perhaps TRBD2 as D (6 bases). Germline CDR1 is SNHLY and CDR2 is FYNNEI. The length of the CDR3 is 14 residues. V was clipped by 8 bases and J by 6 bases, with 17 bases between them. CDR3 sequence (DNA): TGTGCCAGCGGAGGGGACGGTGGGACCAATGAGCAGTTCTTC. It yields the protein CASGGDGGTNEQFF.

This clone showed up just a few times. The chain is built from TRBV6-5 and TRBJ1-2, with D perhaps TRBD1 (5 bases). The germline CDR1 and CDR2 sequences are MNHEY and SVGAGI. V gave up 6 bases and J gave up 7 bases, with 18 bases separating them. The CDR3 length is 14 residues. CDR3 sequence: CASSRLQAPSGYTF. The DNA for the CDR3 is TGTGCCAGCAGCCGCCTACAGGCTCCCTCTGGCTACACCTTC.

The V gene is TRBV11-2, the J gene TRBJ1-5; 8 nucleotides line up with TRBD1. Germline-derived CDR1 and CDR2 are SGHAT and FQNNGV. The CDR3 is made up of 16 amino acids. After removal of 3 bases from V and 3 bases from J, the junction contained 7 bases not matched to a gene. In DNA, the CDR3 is TGTGCCAGCAGCTTCAGGGGGCTGGCCCACAATCAGCCCCAGCATTTT. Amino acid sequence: CASSFRGLAHNQPQHF.

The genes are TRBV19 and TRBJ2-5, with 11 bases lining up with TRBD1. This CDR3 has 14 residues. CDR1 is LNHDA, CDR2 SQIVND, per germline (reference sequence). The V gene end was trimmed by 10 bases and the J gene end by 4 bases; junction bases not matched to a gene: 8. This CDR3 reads CATREDRGRETQYF. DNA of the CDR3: TGTGCCACCCGGGAGGACAGGGGGCGAGAGACCCAGTACTTC.

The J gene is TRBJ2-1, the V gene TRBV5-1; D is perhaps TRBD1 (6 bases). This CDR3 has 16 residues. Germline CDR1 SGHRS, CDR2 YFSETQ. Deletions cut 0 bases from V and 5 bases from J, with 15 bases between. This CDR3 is CASSLGGRLLDNEQFF. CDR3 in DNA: TGCGCCAGCAGCTTGGGGGGGCGACTTTTGGACAATGAGCAGTTCTTC.

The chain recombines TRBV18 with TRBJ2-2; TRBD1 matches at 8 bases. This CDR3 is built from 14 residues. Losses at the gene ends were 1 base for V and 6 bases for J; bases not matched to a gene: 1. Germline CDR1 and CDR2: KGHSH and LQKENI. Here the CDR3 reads CASSPRTGSGELFF. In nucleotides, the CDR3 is TGTGCCAGCTCACCACGGACAGGGTCCGGGGAGCTGTTTTTT. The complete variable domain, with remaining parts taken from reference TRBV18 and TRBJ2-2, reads NAGVMQNPRHLVRRRGQEARLRCSPMKGHSHVYWYRQLPEEGLKFMVYLQKENIIDESGMPKERFSAEFPKEGPSILRIQQVVRGDSAAYFCASSPRTGSGELFFGEGSRLTVL.

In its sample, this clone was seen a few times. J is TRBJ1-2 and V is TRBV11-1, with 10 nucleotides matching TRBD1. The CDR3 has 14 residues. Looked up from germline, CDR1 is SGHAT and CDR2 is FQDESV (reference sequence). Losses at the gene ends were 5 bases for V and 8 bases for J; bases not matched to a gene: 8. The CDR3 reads CASSANRDRGGYTF. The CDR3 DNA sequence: TGTGCCAGCAGCGCCAACCGGGACAGGGGAGGCTACACCTTC.

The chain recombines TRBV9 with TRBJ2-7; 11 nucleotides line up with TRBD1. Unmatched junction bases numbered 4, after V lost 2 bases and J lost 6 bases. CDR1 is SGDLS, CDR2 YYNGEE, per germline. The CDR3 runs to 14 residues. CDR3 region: CASSVGTGGGEQYF. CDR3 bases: TGTGCCAGCAGCGTGGGGACAGGGGGGGGCGAGCAGTACTTC.

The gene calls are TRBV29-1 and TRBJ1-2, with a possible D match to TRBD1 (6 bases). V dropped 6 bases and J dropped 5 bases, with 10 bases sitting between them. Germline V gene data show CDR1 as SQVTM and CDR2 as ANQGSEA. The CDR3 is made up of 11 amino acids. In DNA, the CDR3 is TGCAGCGTCTGGACAGCGTATGGCTACACCTTC. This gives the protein CSVWTAYGYTF.